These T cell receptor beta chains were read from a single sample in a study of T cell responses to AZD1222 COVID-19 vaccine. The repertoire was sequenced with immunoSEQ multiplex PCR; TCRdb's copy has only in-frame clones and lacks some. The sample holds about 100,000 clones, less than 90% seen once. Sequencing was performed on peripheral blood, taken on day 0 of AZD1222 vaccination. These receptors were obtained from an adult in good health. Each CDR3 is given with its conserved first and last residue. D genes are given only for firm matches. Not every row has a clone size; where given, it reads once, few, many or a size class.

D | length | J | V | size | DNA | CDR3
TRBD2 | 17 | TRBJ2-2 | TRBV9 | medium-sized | TGTGCCAGCAGCGAGACTAGCCGGGGGACCAACACCGGGGAGCTGTTTTTT | CASSETSRGTNTGELFF
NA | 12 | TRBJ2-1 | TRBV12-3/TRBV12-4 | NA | TGTGCCAGCAGTCGAAAATACAATGAGCAGTTCTTC | CASSRKYNEQFF
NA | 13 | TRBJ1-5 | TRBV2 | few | TGTGCCAGCAACCCAGGCCCCCTTCAGCCCCAGCATTTT | CASNPGPLQPQHF
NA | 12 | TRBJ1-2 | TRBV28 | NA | TGTGCCAGCAGTTCGGGGGGTTGGGGCTACACCTTC | CASSSGGWGYTF
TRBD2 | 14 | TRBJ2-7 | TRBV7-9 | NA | TGTGCCAGCAGCCGACTAGCGGGAAAGGACGGGCAGTACTTC | CASSRLAGKDGQYF
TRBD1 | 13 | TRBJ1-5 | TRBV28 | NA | TGTGCCAGCAAGGAGGACAGGGCGCAGCCCCAGCATTTT | CASKEDRAQPQHF
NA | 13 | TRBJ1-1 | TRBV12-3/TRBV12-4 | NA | TGTGCCAGCAGTTTCCAGGGTCACACTGAAGCTTTCTTT | CASSFQGHTEAFF
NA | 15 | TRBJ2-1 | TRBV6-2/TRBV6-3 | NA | TGTGCCAGCAGTTACGGAGGGGGCTCCTACAATGAGCAGTTCTTC | CASSYGGGSYNEQFF
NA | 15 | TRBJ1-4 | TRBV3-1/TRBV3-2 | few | TGTGCCAGCAGCTTCGGGGGGGGAGCTAATGAAAAACTGTTTTTT | CASSFGGGANEKLFF
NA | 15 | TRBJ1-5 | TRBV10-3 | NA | TGTGCCATCAGTCAGCAAGGTCGATCGGGTCAGCCCCAGCATTTT | CAISQQGRSGQPQHF
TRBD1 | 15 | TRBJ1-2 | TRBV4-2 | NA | TGTGCCAGCCGACAAGGGACAGGGACTTACTATGGCTACACCTTC | CASRQGTGTYYGYTF
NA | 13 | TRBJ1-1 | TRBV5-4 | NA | TGTGCCAGCAGCTGGCCGGGACTGACGGAAGCTTTCTTT | CASSWPGLTEAFF
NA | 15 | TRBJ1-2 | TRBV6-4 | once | TGTGCCAGCAGTAGGACCGCTCAGGGGTCCTATGGCTACACCTTC | CASSRTAQGSYGYTF
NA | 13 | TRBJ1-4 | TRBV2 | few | TGTGCCAGTCGGTGGGAGCCTCTCGAAAAACTGTTTTTT | CASRWEPLEKLFF
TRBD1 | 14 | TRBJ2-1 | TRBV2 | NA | TGTGCCAGCACCCGGGACAGGCCCTACAATGAGCAGTTCTTC | CASTRDRPYNEQFF
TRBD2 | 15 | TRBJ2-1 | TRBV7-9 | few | TGTGCCAGCAGCTCACGGACTAGCGGGAGCTATGAGCAGTTCTTC | CASSSRTSGSYEQFF